The entry that follows covers one T cell receptor beta chain sequence. The repertoire was sequenced with immunoSEQ multiplex PCR; TCRdb's copy has only in-frame clones and lacks some. The sample carries some 70,000 clones, roughly nine tenths recorded once. The junction had 3 bases not matched to a gene; V was cut back by 4 bases and J by 1 base. This CDR3 comprises 14 residues. The germline gives CDR1 SGHKS, CDR2 YYEKEE (reference sequence). The data were taken from a study of technical replicates of blood from several donors. The sample taken for sequencing was T cells isolated from PBMCs. The sequence derives from a human donor in good health. This chain links TRBV5-5 with TRBJ2-7, with 9 bases matching TRBD2. CDR3 amino acids: CASSPAGGSYEQYF. CDR3 bases: TGTGCCAGCAGCCCGGCGGGGGGGTCCTACGAGCAGTACTTC. Full variable domain (outside the CDR3, taken from reference TRBV5-5 and TRBJ2-7): DAGVTQSPTHLIKTRGQQVTLRCSPISGHKSVSWYQQVLGQGPQFIFQYYEKEERGRGNFPDRFSARQFPNYSSELNVNALLLGDSALYLCASSPAGGSYEQYFGPGTRLTVT.